This T cell receptor beta chain is drawn from a study of blood T cell repertoires in COVID-19. Turning to the study itself: COVID-19 samples, acute and convalescent, were from the United States, Italy and Spain. The analysed material was cDNA or gDNA that came from T cells, B-cell-depleted T cells, or PBMCs.

CDR3 length: 15 residues. V lost 1 base and J lost 5; bases outside the gene matches: 3. Germline lookup yields CDR1 MNHNS and CDR2 SASEGT. Source study methods: By means of reference gene primer amplification, nucleated cell counts were estimated. Sequencing was performed with immunoSEQ multiplex PCR; in TCRdb, only in-frame clones are kept and a portion is missing. The V and J calls and clone size were taken over from that table, and D and trimming were inferred from the DNA. Of over 150,000 clones listed, roughly 81% were seen once; the top ten hold 0.8% to 1.2%. Sequences were obtained from peripheral blood. This chain uses TRBV6-1 with TRBJ2-2; TRBD2 matches at 8 bases. The sequence derives from a man aged 35 to 55 with acute or convalescent COVID-19. DNA of the CDR3: TGTGCCAGCAGTGAAGTTAGACTAGCGACCGGGGAGCTGTTTTTT. Translated, it gives CASSEVRLATGELFF.